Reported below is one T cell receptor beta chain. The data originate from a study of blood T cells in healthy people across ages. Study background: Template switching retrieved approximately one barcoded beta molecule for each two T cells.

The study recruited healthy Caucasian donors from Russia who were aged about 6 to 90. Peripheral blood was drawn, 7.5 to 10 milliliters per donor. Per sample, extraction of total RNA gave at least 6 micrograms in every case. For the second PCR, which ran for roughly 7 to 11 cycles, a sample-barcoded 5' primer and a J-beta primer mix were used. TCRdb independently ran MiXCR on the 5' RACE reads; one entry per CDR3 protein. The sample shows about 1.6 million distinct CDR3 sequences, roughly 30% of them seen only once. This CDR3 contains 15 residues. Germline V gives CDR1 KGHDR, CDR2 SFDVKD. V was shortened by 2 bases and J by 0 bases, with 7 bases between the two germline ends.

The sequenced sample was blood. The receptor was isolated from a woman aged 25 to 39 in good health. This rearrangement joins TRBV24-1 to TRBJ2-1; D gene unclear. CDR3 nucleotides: TGTGCCACCAGTGATTCACTAAGCTCCTACAATGAGCAGTTCTTC. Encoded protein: CATSDSLSSYNEQFF.